What follows are 14 T cell receptor beta chains derived from one specimen sequenced in a study of blood T cell repertoires in COVID-19 (TCRdb year 2020). Library creation used the immunoSEQ multiplex PCR assay. In TCRdb, the immuneACCESS table is reduced to in-frame sequences with V and J assigned. These tables do not hold every clone; where another copy was compared, an unresolved V gene accounts for under half, and the others remain unexplained. Within this sample are approximately 320,000 clones, with roughly 90% of them counted one time only. The leading ten clones occupy 8% to 9.5% of the sample. The sample consisted of PBMCs or T cells enriched from blood (not recorded which). These receptors all stem from a young woman who had recovered from COVID-19.

The chain employs TRBV3-1 (or the pseudogene TRBV3-2) and TRBJ2-1, with a tentative D call TRBD2 (5 bases). This CDR3 region has 13 residues. Trimming took off 3 bases at V and 15 bases at J, with 18 bases between the two ends. CDR1 and CDR2 (germline): LGHDT, YNNKEL (reference sequence). CDR3 residues: CASSQTNSRIRFF. Written as DNA, the CDR3 is TGTGCCAGCAGCCAGACTAATTCTAGGATAAGGTTCTTC.

J is TRBJ1-5 and V is TRBV15; TRBD1 matches at 7 bases. CDR1 and CDR2 (germline): LNHNV, YYDKDF (reference sequence). The CDR3 length is 15 residues. J was trimmed by 4 bases and V by 5 bases; bases with no gene match: 8. DNA of the CDR3: TGTGCCACCAGCGGGGGACAGCGCCCAAATCAGCCCCAGCATTTT. This sequence encodes CATSGGQRPNQPQHF.

This clone showed up just once. The chain has TRBV19 and TRBJ1-2; the match to TRBD1 covers 7 bases. The CDR3 totals 13 residues. The V and J ends lost 6 bases and 2 bases, in that order; junction bases with no gene match: 3. Germline loops: CDR1 LNHDA, CDR2 SQIVND (reference sequence). As DNA, the CDR3 is TGTGCCAGTAGAAAGACAGGGAACTATGGCTACACCTTC. Its protein product is CASRKTGNYGYTF.

CDR3 nucleotide sequence: TGTGCCAGCAGCGCTTCGCGAGGAGCCGCCGAGGGACCCCTCCACTTT. Translating gives CASSASRGAAEGPLHF. This sequence joins TRBV9 and TRBJ1-6; unclear D gene. There are 16 residues in the CDR3. The V end was cut by 3 bases, the J end by 12 bases, with 22 bases between. CDR1 is SGDLS and CDR2 is YYNGEE in the germline V gene.

The V and J genes are TRBV27 and TRBJ1-2, with D unclear. Deletions cut 3 bases from V and 8 bases from J, with 16 bases between. This CDR3 is built from 14 residues. Germline V gene data show CDR1 as MNHEY and CDR2 as SMNVEV (reference sequence). CDR3 protein: CASSFLLGGSGYTF. The DNA of the CDR3 is TGTGCCAGCAGTTTCCTTCTAGGTGGTAGCGGCTACACCTTC.

The chain couples TRBV9 to TRBJ1-1; TRBD1 aligns across 7 bases. This CDR3 region has 17 residues. Germline V gene data show CDR1 as SGDLS and CDR2 as YYNGEE. V lost 3 bases and J lost 0; bases outside the gene matches: 11. The CDR3 DNA reads TGTGCCAGCAGCGCCGGGGACAGTTATACGATGAACACTGAAGCTTTCTTT. Translation: CASSAGDSYTMNTEAFF.

CDR3 in amino acids: CATSDFRRSSYNEQFF. Written as DNA, the CDR3 is TGTGCCACCAGTGATTTTCGGAGGAGCTCCTACAATGAGCAGTTCTTC. The chain couples TRBV24-1 to TRBJ2-1, with D maybe TRBD2 (5 bases). The length of the CDR3 is 16 residues. Trimming left V 1 base short and J 0 bases short, with 9 bases between. CDR1 and CDR2 from the germline V gene are KGHDR and SFDVKD.

The chain employs TRBV28 and TRBJ2-3; D might be TRBD1 (6 bases). V shed 6 bases and J shed 1 base, with 14 bases lying between them. From germline, CDR1 is MDHEN and CDR2 SYDVKM. The CDR3 length is 15 residues. The CDR3: CASSLRGRGTDTQYF. The CDR3 nucleotides read TGTGCCAGCAGCCTCAGGGGACGGGGCACAGATACGCAGTATTTT.

J is TRBJ1-3 and V is TRBV18; a weak D match, TRBD1 (6 bases). Germline V gives CDR1 KGHSH, CDR2 LQKENI. The CDR3 sequence is 21 residues long. V was clipped by 4 bases and J by 0 bases, with 28 bases between them. CDR3 DNA: TGTGCCAGCTCACTAAATAGCCCGGACAGAAATCTAGGGTACTCTGGAAACACCATATATTTT. This encodes CASSLNSPDRNLGYSGNTIYF.

The chain combines TRBV3-1 (or the pseudogene TRBV3-2) with TRBJ1-5; TRBD1 matches at 9 bases. V shed 3 bases and J 0 bases; nucleotides not matched to a gene: 12. CDR3 length: 19 amino acids. CDR1 and CDR2 from the germline V gene are LGHDT and YNNKEL (reference sequence). CDR3 sequence reads: CASSQGTGGEIYSNQPQHF. CDR3 bases: TGTGCCAGCAGCCAGGGCACAGGGGGCGAAATTTATAGCAATCAGCCCCAGCATTTT.

V is TRBV19 and J is TRBJ1-5; 9 bases agree with TRBD1. CDR1 and CDR2 from the germline V gene are LNHDA and SQIVND (reference sequence). V lost 1 base, J lost 4 bases, and 2 bases stayed unmatched. CDR3 length equals 15 residues. The chain's CDR3 is CASSIAGTGNQPQHF. CDR3 nucleotides: TGTGCCAGTAGTATAGCCGGGACAGGGAATCAGCCCCAGCATTTT.

The rearrangement links TRBV7-8 to TRBJ2-1; 11 nucleotides line up with TRBD2. The junction had 15 bases not matched to a gene; V was cut back by 5 bases and J by 6 bases. CDR1 and CDR2 from the germline V gene are SGHVS and FQNEAQ. This CDR3 spans 18 amino acids. The CDR3 DNA reads TGTGCCAGCAGCCTACCGGGACTAGCGGCGACCAACGTCAATGAGCAGTTCTTC. Its protein is CASSLPGLAATNVNEQFF.

In its sample, this clone was seen once. The chain carries TRBV9 and TRBJ2-2, with D possibly TRBD2 on 7 matching bases. CDR3 length: 17 amino acids. CDR1 and CDR2 from the germline V gene are SGDLS and YYNGEE. Trimming pared 4 bases from V and 2 bases from J, leaving 18 bases between. The CDR3 loop is CASSLAAGALNTGELFF. CDR3 DNA: TGTGCCAGCAGCTTGGCGGCGGGGGCCCTAAACACCGGGGAGCTGTTTTTT.

The chain combines TRBV30 with TRBJ2-7; maybe TRBD2 (5 bases). The length of the CDR3 is 12 residues. The germline V gene has CDR1 GTSNPN and CDR2 SVGIG (reference sequence). The V gene lost 5 bases and the J gene lost 2 bases, with 10 bases spanning the gap. Written as DNA, the CDR3 is TGTGCCTGGGGGCGGGTAACCTACGAGCAGTACTTC. Protein: CAWGRVTYEQYF.